The rows below give T cell receptor beta chains drawn from one sample of a study of T-cell reconstitution after alpha-beta-depleted transplantation in children. TCRdb fed the PCR reads into MiXCR, producing one record per CDR3 protein. The sample lists hundreds of thousands of distinct CDR3 sequences; under 15% were seen once. The sequencing here drew on PBMCs from the stem cell graft donor, taken from the stem cell graft. The receptors here all came from a human donor who donated a stem cell graft to a child with combined immunodeficiency. Both conserved end residues are part of each CDR3.

>TRBV2|TRBJ1-2
CASSLVPGVCTF
>TRBV7-7|TRBJ2-2
CASSPTSGEVTGELFF
>TRBV5-1|TRBJ2-1
CASSFGGGLRNEQFF
>TRBV12-3/TRBV12-4|TRBJ1-1
CASRSRFEAFF
>TRBV7-6|TRBJ2-1
CASSSPTGNDEQFF
>TRBV5-1|TRBJ2-3
CASSRRTSGSGTDTQYF
>TRBV3-1|TRBJ2-1
CASSQDRLGLLNEQFF
>TRBV4-2|TRBJ2-7
CASSQDPAGDSYEQYF
>TRBV29-1|TRBJ2-7
CSVLGTSGLSYEQYF
>TRBV7-9|TRBJ2-7
CASSFGRGEEEQYF
>TRBV7-9|TRBJ2-3
CATPDSTDTQYF
>TRBV10-3|TRBJ2-1
CAISESGTRSYNEQFF
>TRBV4-3|TRBJ2-2
CASSQGVAENTGELFFF
>TRBV12-3/TRBV12-4|TRBJ2-1
CASSLGLAGYEQFF
>TRBV5-6|TRBJ2-3
CASSTRSSTDTQYF
>TRBV18|TRBJ2-2
CASSPWTGNTGELFF
>TRBV12-3/TRBV12-4|TRBJ1-3
CASSVDRGSSGNTIYF
>TRBV7-2|TRBJ2-7
CASSETNSYEQYF
>TRBV29-1|TRBJ2-3
CSVEVGTDTDTQYF
>TRBV12-3/TRBV12-4|TRBJ2-1
CASRSTSGAGHEQFF
>TRBV20-1|TRBJ2-3
CSAAEASGAWGTDTQYF
>TRBV20-1|TRBJ2-1
CSASGTSVYNEQFF
>TRBV20-1|TRBJ2-5
CSASVAGDRETQYF
>TRBV9|TRBJ2-1
CASSLTTSGGYNEQFF
>TRBV29-1|TRBJ2-7
CSVEDPSYEQYF
>TRBV5-1|TRBJ2-1
CASSLRPSDYNEQFF
>TRBV4-2|TRBJ2-1
CASSQDPGTGNNEQFF
>TRBV7-2|TRBJ2-3
CASSLERADTQYF
>TRBV11-1|TRBJ2-2
CASSLYAGGPAGELFF
>TRBV11-2|TRBJ2-1
CASSRLQANNEQFF
>TRBV12-3/TRBV12-4|TRBJ2-6
CASSLPRALAGANVLTF
>TRBV27|TRBJ1-3
CASKDRAGNTIYF
>TRBV4-3|TRBJ2-3
CASSQETASTDTQYF
>TRBV6-5|TRBJ2-3
CASSHSPAGGTDTQYF
>TRBV27|TRBJ2-5
CASNPLAGGETQYF
>TRBV6-2/TRBV6-3|TRBJ2-6
CASSWPGSGANVLTF
>TRBV28|TRBJ2-7
CAMGPGTVYEQYF
>TRBV10-3|TRBJ2-5
CAISKRDRAQETQYF
>TRBV29-1|TRBJ2-5
CSVAGGQTETQYF
>TRBV24-1|TRBJ1-1
CATRGGGPTTEAFF